The 32 T cell receptor beta chains reported below all come from one sample, sequenced in a study of T cell responses to AZD1222 COVID-19 vaccine. Sequencing was performed with immunoSEQ multiplex PCR; in TCRdb, only in-frame clones are kept and a portion is missing. The data contain some 170,000 clones, about 91% of them singletons. The specimen was peripheral blood, collected on day 0 of MenACWY control vaccination. The origin of the receptors is an adult in good health.

The chain joins TRBV6-1 to TRBJ2-2, with TRBD2 matching 10 bases. The CDR3 is 16 amino acids. Germline values: CDR1 MNHNS, CDR2 SASEGT. V shed 0 bases, J shed 5 bases, and the junction held 3 bases outside the gene matches. CDR3 residues: CASSEAGTSVTGELFF. The CDR3 DNA is TGTGCCAGCAGTGAAGCGGGGACTAGCGTAACCGGGGAGCTGTTTTTT.

CDR3 coding DNA: TGTGCCAGCAGTGAAGGGGTAGGGGGAGATGCTAACTATGGCTACACCTTC. Translation gives CASSEGVGGDANYGYTF. The chain joins TRBV6-1 to TRBJ1-2, with D possibly matching TRBD1 (6 bases). V lost 1 base and J lost 0, with 15 bases in between. Germline V lookup: CDR1 MNHNS, CDR2 SASEGT. This CDR3 is built from 17 residues.

The chain employs TRBV27 and TRBJ2-2; 8 bases are shared with TRBD2. Unmatched junction bases numbered 7, after V lost 8 bases and J lost 2 bases. Per the germline V gene, CDR1 is MNHEY and CDR2 is SMNVEV (reference sequence). CDR3 length: 15 residues. CDR3 DNA sequence: TGTGCCAGCGCATTTAGCGGGACTAACACCGGGGAGCTGTTTTTT. It is translated as CASAFSGTNTGELFF.

The chain carries TRBV14 and TRBJ1-2; TRBD1 might be the D (5 bases). The CDR3 has 14 residues. Trimming took 1 base from V and 10 from J, leaving 16 bases between them. Germline values: CDR1 SGHDN, CDR2 FVKESK. The CDR3 here is CASSQGTGRFVYTF. Written as DNA, the CDR3 is TGTGCCAGCAGCCAAGGAACAGGAAGATTCGTCTACACCTTC.

This sequence joins TRBV30 and TRBJ1-1; no clear D. This CDR3 is built from 13 residues. The germline V gene has CDR1 GTSNPN and CDR2 SVGIG (reference sequence). V shed 5 bases and J shed 2 bases, with 12 bases lying between them. The CDR3 sequence is CAWPDLGNTEAFF. CDR3 sequence (DNA): TGTGCCTGGCCCGATCTGGGTAACACTGAAGCTTTCTTT.

As regards this clone: Germline is not matched at one junction end, which may reflect a read error. This chain connects TRBV3-1 (or the pseudogene TRBV3-2) to TRBJ2-7; D gene unclear. The CDR3 extends over 9 amino acids. The germline gives CDR1 LGHDT, CDR2 YNNKEL (reference sequence). This CDR3 reads CASSLPASF. The CDR3 nucleotides read TGTGCCAGCAGCCTGCCAGCTTCCTTC.

The chain couples TRBV28 to TRBJ1-5; 7 nucleotides match TRBD1. Germline trimming cut 6 bases from V and 0 bases from J; bases unmatched to any gene: 20. This CDR3 contains 20 residues. CDR1 and CDR2 from the germline V gene are MDHEN and SYDVKM. The CDR3 loop reads CASSQGGARGSMNSNQPQHF. The DNA of the CDR3 is TGTGCCAGCAGCCAAGGGGGCGCGAGGGGGTCTATGAATAGCAATCAGCCCCAGCATTTT.

The chain uses TRBV9 and TRBJ1-2; 7 bases match TRBD1. CDR1 is SGDLS, CDR2 YYNGEE, per germline. The CDR3 contains 13 residues. V lost 3 bases to trimming and J lost 6 bases; unmatched junction nucleotides: 5. CDR3 in DNA: TGTGCCAGCAGCGCCCCAGGGACAGATGGCTACACCTTC. Translated: CASSAPGTDGYTF.

The rearrangement links TRBV27 to TRBJ2-1; 7 bases map to TRBD1. V trimming: 6 bases; J trimming: 6 bases; junction bases outside the gene matches: 11. This CDR3 spans 15 amino acids. Germline CDR1 reads MNHEY; CDR2 reads SMNVEV (reference sequence). DNA of the CDR3: TGTGCCAGCAGCCTCAGGGGGTTCCGAGCCAATGAGCAGTTCTTC. Translating it yields CASSLRGFRANEQFF.

The chain recombines TRBV7-2 with TRBJ2-3; TRBD2 aligns across 7 bases. The CDR3 length is 16 residues. Trimming removed 2 bases from V and 4 bases from J; junction bases left unmatched: 9. In germline, CDR1 is SGHTA, CDR2 FQGNSA. The CDR3, as DNA: TGTGCCAGCAGCTTAAAGGCGGGAGTGGGGCCAGATACGCAGTATTTT. This codes for CASSLKAGVGPDTQYF.

As concerns this clone: The same CDR3 is also encoded by other DNA sequences in this sample. The chain employs TRBV7-2 and TRBJ1-1; a weak D match, TRBD1 (5 bases). Germline values: CDR1 SGHTA, CDR2 FQGNSA. V was clipped by 0 bases and J by 1 base, with 6 bases between them. CDR3 length: 14 amino acids. CDR3: CASSLAGGNTEAFF. The CDR3 nucleotides read TGTGCCAGCAGCTTAGCGGGGGGGAACACTGAAGCTTTCTTT.

This clone has just a few counts. The V and J genes are TRBV19 and TRBJ1-4, with TRBD1 as a possible D gene (6 bases). Trimming stripped 0 bases from V and 3 bases from J, with 20 bases between. CDR3 length equals 19 residues. Germline assignment: CDR1 LNHDA and CDR2 SQIVND (reference sequence). CDR3 DNA sequence: TGTGCCAGTAGTATAGAAGTGGGGGACAAAGGCGGGCCTAATGAAAAACTGTTTTTT. Amino acids: CASSIEVGDKGGPNEKLFF.

This clone was observed a single time. The DNA of the CDR3 is TGTGCCAGTAGGGGTGGGGTTACCCCTCAGCCCCAGCATTTT. It yields the protein CASRGGVTPQPQHF. The rearrangement uses TRBV19 and TRBJ1-5, with D unresolved. The CDR3 totals 14 residues. Trimming removed 6 bases at V and 6 bases at J, with 15 bases between. The V gene's germline CDR1 is LNHDA and CDR2 SQIVND (reference sequence). The whole variable domain, filled in from reference TRBV19 and TRBJ1-5, reads DGGITQSPKYLFRKEGQNVTLSCEQNLNHDAMYWYRQDPGQGLRLIYYSQIVNDFQKGDIAEGYSVSREKKESFPLTVTSAQKNPTAFYLCASRGGVTPQPQHFGDGTRLSIL.

The gene calls are TRBV19 and TRBJ2-1; a weak D match, TRBD1 (5 bases). Germline-derived CDR1 and CDR2 are LNHDA and SQIVND (reference sequence). Deletions cut 8 bases from V and 8 bases from J, with 19 bases between. This CDR3 comprises 14 residues. Here the CDR3 DNA reads TGTGCCAGTGGGGCTAGGATGTCGGGCGATGAGCAGTTCTTC. It is translated as CASGARMSGDEQFF.

This CDR3 reads CASNWGGADTQYF. For the CDR3, the DNA is TGTGCCAGTAATTGGGGGGGAGCAGATACGCAGTATTTT. The chain recombines TRBV19 with TRBJ2-3; 7 bases map to TRBD2. This CDR3 region has 13 residues. V dropped 7 bases and J dropped 4; count of bases not matched to a gene: 5. Germline CDR1 is LNHDA and CDR2 is SQIVND (reference sequence).

Points on this clone: The identical CDR3 is also encoded by other nucleotide sequences in the sample. The rearrangement uses TRBV7-2 and TRBJ1-2; 10 bases agree with TRBD1. Germline CDR1 is SGHTA and CDR2 is FQGNSA. This CDR3 is 14 amino acids long. Trimming removed 3 bases from V and 2 bases from J; junction bases left unmatched: 0. The CDR3 loop is CASSLGQGNYGYTF. CDR3 DNA sequence: TGTGCCAGCAGCTTGGGACAGGGGAACTATGGCTACACCTTC.

This chain links TRBV6-5 with TRBJ2-5; 9 bases align to TRBD2. The trim removed 7 bases at V and 5 bases at J, leaving 5 bases unmatched. Germline V gene lookup returns CDR1 MNHEY and CDR2 SVGAGI. CDR3 size: 13 residues. The CDR3 nucleotides are TGTGCCAGCACTGGGACTAGCTTGGAGACCCAGTACTTC. Protein sequence: CASTGTSLETQYF.

J is TRBJ2-3 and V is TRBV2; D is ambiguous. Germline V gene data show CDR1 as SNHLY and CDR2 as FYNNEI. V dropped 5 bases and J dropped 0 bases, with 9 bases sitting between them. The CDR3 sequence is 14 residues long. CDR3: CASSILGSTDTQYF. For the CDR3, the DNA is TGTGCCAGCAGTATCCTGGGTAGCACAGATACGCAGTATTTT.

This clone has just one count. The V gene is TRBV2, the J gene TRBJ2-1; no definite D call. CDR1 and CDR2 from the germline V gene are SNHLY and FYNNEI. This CDR3 contains 13 residues. Trimming stripped 4 bases from V and 3 bases from J, with 7 bases between. This CDR3 is CASSGRIYNEQFF. The DNA of the CDR3 is TGTGCCAGCAGTGGGAGAATCTACAATGAGCAGTTCTTC. The full variable domain, its missing parts supplied by reference TRBV2 and TRBJ2-1, is EPEVTQTPSHQVTQMGQEVILRCVPISNHLYFYWYRQILGQKVEFLVSFYNNEISEKSEIFDDQFSVERPDGSNFTLKIRSTKLEDSAMYFCASSGRIYNEQFFGPGTRLTVL.

This clone was found a few times. J is TRBJ1-1 and V is TRBV15, with 7 bases lining up with TRBD1. V shed 4 bases, J shed 0 bases, and the junction held 5 bases outside the gene matches. This CDR3 is built from 15 residues. Germline-derived CDR1 and CDR2 are LNHNV and YYDKDF (reference sequence). The CDR3 DNA sequence: TGTGCCACCAGCAACCTACAGGGGCTGAACACTGAAGCTTTCTTT. This codes for CATSNLQGLNTEAFF. The full variable domain, with the rest looked up from reference TRBV15 and TRBJ1-1, is DAMVIQNPRYQVTQFGKPVTLSCSQTLNHNVMYWYQQKSSQAPKLLFHYYDKDFNNEADTPDNFQSRRPNTSFCFLDIRSPGLGDTAMYLCATSNLQGLNTEAFFGQGTRLTVV.

This clone was detected only once. This chain uses TRBV4-1 with TRBJ1-3; no definite D call. The CDR3 length is 14 residues. Germline-derived CDR1 and CDR2 are MGHRA and YSYEKL. V lost 0 bases to trimming and J lost 8 bases, with 11 bases between them. CDR3 DNA: TGCGCCAGCAGCCAAGAACGAACCGGAGACACCATATATTTT. The encoded protein is CASSQERTGDTIYF.

The chain combines TRBV5-1 with TRBJ1-3, with 8 nucleotides matching TRBD1. The CDR3 runs 14 residues. V lost 6 bases, J lost 6 bases, and 8 bases stayed unmatched. Germline lookup yields CDR1 SGHRS and CDR2 YFSETQ. CDR3 protein: CASTPGTGSNTIYF. CDR3 DNA sequence: TGCGCCAGCACCCCCGGGACAGGATCAAACACCATATATTTT.

V is TRBV19 and J is TRBJ1-5; TRBD1 matches 10 bases. The ends lost 6 bases at V and 4 bases at J; junction bases unmatched: 3. CDR1 LNHDA and CDR2 SQIVND come from the germline V gene (reference sequence). CDR3 size: 14 residues. CDR3 protein: CASSSDRGNQPQHF. CDR3 bases: TGTGCCAGTAGCTCGGACAGGGGGAATCAGCCCCAGCATTTT.

The chain couples TRBV19 to TRBJ1-4; weak D call: TRBD1 (5 bases). The CDR3 has 13 amino acids. The germline V and J ends were trimmed by 9 bases and 0 bases, with 8 bases remaining between them. Per germline, CDR1 LNHDA and CDR2 SQIVND (reference sequence). The CDR3 DNA reads as TGTGCCAGCAGGGATGCAACTAATGAAAAACTGTTTTTT. It translates to CASRDATNEKLFF.

This chain uses TRBV15 with TRBJ2-2, with 9 bases identical to TRBD2. V was pared by 5 bases and J by 2 bases, with 9 bases of the junction left unmatched. The CDR3 is 17 amino acids. CDR1 and CDR2 (germline): LNHNV, YYDKDF (reference sequence). Here the CDR3 DNA reads TGTGCCACCAGCGATGGGCTAGCGGGGAGAAACACCGGGGAGCTGTTTTTT. Amino acid sequence: CATSDGLAGRNTGELFF.

The chain recombines TRBV19 with TRBJ2-1; TRBD1 agrees at 7 bases. The CDR3 is made up of 14 amino acids. The germline gives CDR1 LNHDA, CDR2 SQIVND (reference sequence). V trimming: 6 bases; J trimming: 2 bases; junction bases outside the gene matches: 4. Here the CDR3 reads CASRVQGPYNEQFF. CDR3 DNA: TGTGCCAGTAGGGTACAGGGGCCCTACAATGAGCAGTTCTTC.

CDR3 DNA: TGTGCCAGCAGCGTAGGGATTAGCCAGGGAGGGGACATTCAGTACTTC. Translating it yields CASSVGISQGGDIQYF. The J gene is TRBJ2-4, the V gene TRBV9; 7 nucleotides match TRBD2. V shed 0 bases and J 8 bases; nucleotides not matched to a gene: 11. The CDR3 is 16 amino acids. Germline CDR1 and CDR2: SGDLS and YYNGEE.

This rearrangement joins TRBV6-6 to TRBJ1-1; D not resolved. Trimming removed 9 bases from V and 3 bases from J, with 17 bases in between. The CDR3 loop spans 14 amino acids. Germline V gene data show CDR1 as MNHNY and CDR2 as SVGAGI (reference sequence). CDR3 loop: CASSPPDSHTEAFF. CDR3 bases: TGTGCCAGTTCCCCCCCCGATTCGCACACTGAAGCTTTCTTT.

This chain connects TRBV19 to TRBJ1-1; 9 bases line up with TRBD1. The V gene end was trimmed by 9 bases and the J gene end by 3 bases; junction bases not matched to a gene: 8. Germline assignment: CDR1 LNHDA and CDR2 SQIVND (reference sequence). The CDR3 contains 14 residues. The CDR3 nucleotides are TGTGCCAGCGCCGGGACAGGGCGATACACTGAAGCTTTCTTT. Its protein is CASAGTGRYTEAFF.

DNA for the CDR3: TGCGCCAGCAGCTTGTTGGGGCCAGGGGGGAACACCGGGGAGCTGTTTTTT. It yields the protein CASSLLGPGGNTGELFF. The J gene is TRBJ2-2, the V gene TRBV5-1; TRBD1 matches 7 bases. V lost 1 base to trimming and J lost 1 base; unmatched junction nucleotides: 7. This CDR3 spans 17 amino acids. Per germline, CDR1 SGHRS and CDR2 YFSETQ.

V and J are TRBV12-3 or TRBV12-4 and TRBJ2-7; perhaps TRBD2 as D (7 bases). This CDR3 has 11 residues. Trimming pared 9 bases from V and 12 bases from J, leaving 18 bases between. This CDR3 is CASGYLGGRYF. CDR3 sequence (DNA): TGTGCCAGTGGCTACCTCGGGGGGCGGTACTTC.

The chain joins TRBV6-5 to TRBJ1-1; 8 nucleotides align to TRBD1. Germline values: CDR1 MNHEY, CDR2 SVGAGI. V shed 6 bases and J 4 bases; nucleotides not matched to a gene: 7. The CDR3 loop spans 14 amino acids. The CDR3 sequence: CASRTGDGGTEAFF. CDR3 bases: TGTGCCAGCAGGACAGGGGATGGGGGCACTGAAGCTTTCTTT.